This T cell receptor (beta chain) originates from a study of CD8 T cells in Susac syndrome. Sequencing of TCR beta drew on CD8+ and CD4+ T cells from blood. It was healthy donors who served as the controls, matched for age and sex. Negative isolation yielded CD4+ and CD8+ T cells, and FACS enriched TEMRA cells. Random hexamers were used to reverse transcribe the RNA input (about 0.45 to 1 ug). TCR beta CDR3 was amplified by immunoSEQ covering 54 Vbeta and 13 Jbeta. TCRdb reprocessed the immunoSEQ multiplex PCR reads via MiXCR and lists one record per CDR3 protein. The repertoire includes roughly 140,000 distinct CDR3 sequences, 94% of them detected once, and approximately 0.25% sits in the top ten. The material sequenced was CD8+ T cells from PBMCs. The sequence came from a human donor in good health.

The CDR3 region is CASSQRDRNYGYTF. CDR3 bases: TGTGCCAGCAGTCAGCGGGACAGGAACTATGGCTACACCTTC. The chain employs TRBV6-2 or TRBV6-3 and TRBJ1-2; TRBD1 matches 8 bases. Germline V lookup: CDR1 MNHEY, CDR2 SVGEGT. The CDR3 is 14 amino acids. J lost 2 bases, V lost 5 bases, and 4 bases had no gene match.